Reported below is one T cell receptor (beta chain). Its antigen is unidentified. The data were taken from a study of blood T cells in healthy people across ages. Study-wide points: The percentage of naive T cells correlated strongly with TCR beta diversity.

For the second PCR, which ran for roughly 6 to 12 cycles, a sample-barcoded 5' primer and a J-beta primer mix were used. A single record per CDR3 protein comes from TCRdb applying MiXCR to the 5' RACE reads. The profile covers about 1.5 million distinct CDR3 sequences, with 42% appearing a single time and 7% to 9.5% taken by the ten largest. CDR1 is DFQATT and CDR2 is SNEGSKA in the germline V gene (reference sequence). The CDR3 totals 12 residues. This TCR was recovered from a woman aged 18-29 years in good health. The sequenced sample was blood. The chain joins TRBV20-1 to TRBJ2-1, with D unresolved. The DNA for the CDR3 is TGCTCATTCGCAGTGTCCTACAATGAGCAGTTCTTC. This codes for CSFAVSYNEQFF.